This TCR beta chain was captured in a study of T cell responses to AZD1222 COVID-19 vaccine. Study-level results: Reportedly, close to half of spike-specific TCRs are directed against unmutated variant regions. The study sampled repertoires only after the peak T cell response.

Pooled together were second doses at about 4 or about 12 weeks. This CDR3 is built from 18 residues. The V segment lost 4 bases and the J segment 0 bases; nucleotides outside the gene matches: 13. Germline V lookup: CDR1 LGHDT, CDR2 YNNKEL (reference sequence). As for this clone: What it recognizes is unknown.

The repertoire was sequenced with immunoSEQ multiplex PCR; TCRdb's copy has only in-frame clones and lacks some. The data contain 150,000 to 250,000 clones, approximately 93% of them singletons. This TCR came from an adult who received the AZD1222 COVID-19 vaccine. This chain links TRBV3-1 (or the pseudogene TRBV3-2) with TRBJ1-2; 8 positions agree with TRBD1. This specimen consisted of peripheral blood, obtained 28 days after the second AZD1222 dose. In DNA form, the CDR3 reads TGTGCCAGCAGCCTGGGACAGGAACTCCGAACAGCTAACTATGGCTACACCTTC. This codes for CASSLGQELRTANYGYTF.